One and the same sample provided the 20 T cell receptor beta chains below, sequenced in a study of blood T cell repertoires in COVID-19. Some clones are missing from TCRdb's copy, which holds only in-frame ones; the method was immunoSEQ multiplex PCR. Counted here are fewer than 600,000 clones, approximately 92% occurring once; the ten biggest clones make up around 0.95%. What was sequenced was peripheral blood. The receptors stem from a man between 18 and 29 years old with COVID-19, enrolled during active disease.

The V and J genes are TRBV30 and TRBJ1-3; D uncertain. Per the germline V gene, CDR1 is GTSNPN and CDR2 is SVGIG (reference sequence). Trimming removed 8 bases from V and 0 bases from J, with 8 bases in between. CDR3 length equals 12 residues. CDR3 nucleotides: TGTGCCGGCGGGCGCTCTGGAAACACCATATATTTT. Translated: CAGGRSGNTIYF.

On this clone: Other DNA sequences within the sample encode an identical CDR3. This rearrangement joins TRBV5-4 to TRBJ2-3, with 8 bases matching TRBD1. The junction had 4 bases not matched to a gene; V was cut back by 1 base and J by 3 bases. This CDR3 region has 15 residues. Germline CDR1 and CDR2: SGHNT and YYREEE (reference sequence). The chain's CDR3 is CASSLPGQGTDTQYF. The DNA of the CDR3 is TGTGCCAGCAGCTTGCCCGGACAGGGAACAGATACGCAGTATTTT.

The chain has TRBV5-4 and TRBJ2-7; 13 bases fit TRBD2. Per the germline V gene, CDR1 is SGHNT and CDR2 is YYREEE (reference sequence). CDR3 size: 17 residues. J was trimmed by 4 bases and V by 5 bases; bases with no gene match: 12. The CDR3 loop is CASSPGTGTSGAYEQYF. The DNA for the CDR3 is TGTGCCAGCAGTCCCGGGACTGGGACTAGCGGGGCTTACGAGCAGTACTTC.

A single count supports this clone. The chain joins TRBV7-8 to TRBJ2-2; TRBD1 aligns across 8 bases. J lost 1 base, V lost 2 bases, and 6 bases had no gene match. Germline V gene sequence: CDR1 SGHVS, CDR2 FQNEAQ. The CDR3 is 17 amino acids. DNA of the CDR3: TGTGCCAGCAGCTTATGGGGACAGGCCTTGAACACCGGGGAGCTGTTTTTT. Encoded protein: CASSLWGQALNTGELFF.

The genes are TRBV20-1 and TRBJ2-2, with a possible D match to TRBD1 (5 bases). V lost 3 bases and J lost 0, with 8 bases in between. The V gene's germline CDR1 is DFQATT and CDR2 SNEGSKA (reference sequence). This CDR3 is built from 14 residues. The CDR3 is CSASWGANTGELFF. CDR3 nucleotide sequence: TGCAGTGCTAGTTGGGGCGCGAACACCGGGGAGCTGTTTTTT.

The V and J genes are TRBV20-1 and TRBJ1-3; TRBD1 might be the D (5 bases). The CDR3 is 11 amino acids. V dropped 5 bases and J dropped 7 bases, with 9 bases sitting between them. From germline, CDR1 is DFQATT and CDR2 SNEGSKA (reference sequence). The CDR3 loop is CSADQGNTIYF. The CDR3 bases are TGCAGTGCTGATCAGGGTAACACCATATATTTT.

The chain employs TRBV7-6 and TRBJ2-7; 14 bases line up with TRBD2. This CDR3 is built from 14 residues. After removal of 5 bases from V and 6 bases from J, the junction contained 3 bases not matched to a gene. Looked up from germline, CDR1 is SGHVS and CDR2 is FNYEAQ. The chain's CDR3 is CASSPGTSGGEQYF. The CDR3 nucleotides read TGTGCCAGCAGCCCCGGGACTAGCGGGGGCGAGCAGTACTTC.

This sequence joins TRBV6-1 and TRBJ1-5; TRBD1 is a possible D gene (5 bases). CDR1 MNHNS and CDR2 SASEGT come from the germline V gene. CDR3 length: 16 residues. The V end was cut by 3 bases, the J end by 2 bases, with 14 bases between. The CDR3 loop is CASSDIARAGNQPQHF. DNA for the CDR3: TGTGCCAGCAGTGATATCGCCAGGGCTGGCAATCAGCCCCAGCATTTT.

V usage is TRBV7-9 and J usage is TRBJ2-5; 8 positions match TRBD2. V trimming: 5 bases; J trimming: 3 bases; junction bases outside the gene matches: 2. The CDR3 extends over 13 amino acids. The V gene's germline CDR1 is SEHNR and CDR2 FQNEAQ (reference sequence). The CDR3 coding sequence is TGTGCCAGCAGCCGGGAGGGGGAAGAGACCCAGTACTTC. Protein product: CASSREGEETQYF. Full variable domain (outside the CDR3, taken from reference TRBV7-9 and TRBJ2-5): DTGVSQNPRHKITKRGQNVTFRCDPISEHNRLYWYRQTLGQGPEFLTYFQNEAQLEKSRLLSDRFSAERPKGSFSTLEIQRTEQGDSAMYLCASSREGEETQYFGPGTRLLVL.

On this clone itself: Additional DNA sequences in this sample encode the identical CDR3. V and J are TRBV5-4 and TRBJ1-3; no definite D call. Germline V gives CDR1 SGHNT, CDR2 YYREEE (reference sequence). The CDR3 has 14 residues. Trimming removed 4 bases at V and 1 base at J, with 9 bases between. CDR3 coding DNA: TGTGCCAGCAGCCTCACCGGGTCTGGAAACACCATATATTTT. Translating it yields CASSLTGSGNTIYF.

The V call is TRBV24-1, the J call TRBJ2-4; no firm D call. Trimming took off 4 bases at V and 1 base at J, with 4 bases between the two ends. The CDR3 length is 13 residues. CDR1 KGHDR and CDR2 SFDVKD come from the germline V gene. DNA for the CDR3: TGTGCCACCAGTGACAGGGCCAAAAACATTCAGTACTTC. This gives the protein CATSDRAKNIQYF.

The V and J genes are TRBV4-1 and TRBJ2-2, with 7 bases lining up with TRBD2. CDR3 size: 18 residues. With V trimmed by 2 bases and J by 5 bases, 14 bases remained unmatched. Germline loops: CDR1 MGHRA, CDR2 YSYEKL. The DNA for the CDR3 is TGCGCCAGCAGCCAAACCATCCCGTCGGGGGGTGGTACCGGGGAGCTGTTTTTT. Its translation: CASSQTIPSGGGTGELFF.

The genes are TRBV11-3 and TRBJ2-4; 9 nucleotides line up with TRBD1. The V segment lost 3 bases and the J segment 6 bases; nucleotides outside the gene matches: 6. This CDR3 is 15 amino acids long. Germline loops: CDR1 SGHNT, CDR2 YENEEA. The CDR3 region has the DNA TGTGCCAGCAGCTTCGGACAGGGGAGGGCAAACATTCAGTACTTC. Its protein is CASSFGQGRANIQYF.

This chain links TRBV11-2 with TRBJ2-2, with 9 bases identical to TRBD2. Germline-derived CDR1 and CDR2 are SGHAT and FQNNGV. This CDR3 comprises 15 residues. Unmatched junction bases numbered 3, after V lost 1 base and J lost 6 bases. The CDR3 loop is CASSLVSGGSGELFF. The DNA of the CDR3 is TGTGCCAGCAGCTTAGTTAGCGGGGGATCCGGGGAGCTGTTTTTT.

This chain joins TRBV3-1 (or the pseudogene TRBV3-2) and TRBJ1-2; D is perhaps TRBD1 (5 bases). Looked up from germline, CDR1 is LGHDT and CDR2 is YNNKEL (reference sequence). The CDR3 has 13 amino acids. The V gene lost 1 base and the J gene lost 8 bases, with 11 bases spanning the gap. CDR3 sequence (DNA): TGTGCCAGCAGCCAAGGGGGCGCGGTCGGCTACACCTTC. Amino acids: CASSQGGAVGYTF.

The V and J genes are TRBV5-4 and TRBJ2-2; D is undetermined. Between the trimmed V and J ends, which lost 1 base and 7 bases, there was a span of 11 bases. Per germline, CDR1 SGHNT and CDR2 YYREEE (reference sequence). There are 14 residues in the CDR3. The CDR3 coding sequence is TGTGCCAGCAGCTTGACTCCCCTTAGCGGGGAGCTGTTTTTT. Translation gives CASSLTPLSGELFF. Drawing the rest from reference TRBV5-4 and TRBJ2-2, the complete variable domain is ETGVTQSPTHLIKTRGQQVTLRCSSQSGHNTVSWYQQALGQGPQFIFQYYREEENGRGNFPPRFSGLQFPNYSSELNVNALELDDSALYLCASSLTPLSGELFFGEGSRLTVL.

This clone was counted a few times. V is TRBV9 and J is TRBJ2-2; 9 bases fit TRBD2. V was clipped by 2 bases and J by 7 bases; unmatched bases: 9. The CDR3 extends over 16 amino acids. Germline lookup yields CDR1 SGDLS and CDR2 YYNGEE. CDR3 loop: CASSVSGLATGGELFF. The CDR3 nucleotides are TGTGCCAGCAGCGTCTCAGGACTAGCGACCGGCGGGGAGCTGTTTTTT.

The J gene is TRBJ2-5, the V gene TRBV5-1; 7 nucleotides align to TRBD1. CDR3 length: 15 amino acids. The germline gives CDR1 SGHRS, CDR2 YFSETQ. The trim removed 0 bases at V and 6 bases at J, leaving 8 bases unmatched. This chain's CDR3 is CASSLAQGRLQTQYF. CDR3 coding DNA: TGCGCCAGCAGCTTGGCACAGGGGAGACTACAGACCCAGTACTTC.

The V and J genes are TRBV11-3 and TRBJ2-7; maybe TRBD1 (5 bases). The CDR3 runs 17 residues. With 4 bases removed from V and 0 bases from J, the gap between germline ends came to 19 bases. The germline V gene encodes CDR1 SGHNT and CDR2 YENEEA. The CDR3 bases are TGTGCCAGCAGCTCTCCGTTAGGGGCGCGACCCTCCTACGAGCAGTACTTC. Protein sequence: CASSSPLGARPSYEQYF.

This chain links TRBV4-1 with TRBJ2-7, with D uncertain. Germline V gene lookup returns CDR1 MGHRA and CDR2 YSYEKL. CDR3 length equals 17 residues. V was trimmed by 1 base and J by 3 bases, leaving 19 bases between them. The chain's CDR3 is CASSQGPEIDSIYEQYF. In DNA form, the CDR3 reads TGCGCCAGCAGCCAAGGACCGGAAATCGACTCTATCTACGAGCAGTACTTC.